The rows below give T cell receptor beta chains drawn from one sample of a study of OX40 agonist ivuxolimab in advanced cancers. Using immunoSEQ multiplex PCR, the repertoire was profiled, and TCRdb retains in-frame clones only, with some absent. The sample includes about 50,000 clones, approximately 80% of them seen just once. The material was CD4+ or CD8+ T cells sorted from blood, obtained in a trial of the OX40 agonist ivuxolimab. The source of these receptors is an adult with an advanced solid tumor such as melanoma, head and neck, liver or kidney cancer. Both conserved end residues are part of each CDR3. The D gene is left open where the match is weak. Part of the rows lack a size; the others show once, few, many or a class for expanded clones.

J | D | size | V | DNA | CDR3
TRBJ1-5 | TRBD1 | . | TRBV2 | TGTGCCAGCAGCGGGACAGGGAATAGCAATCAGCCCCAGCATTTT | CASSGTGNSNQPQHF
TRBJ2-1 | . | . | TRBV7-8 | TGTGCCAGCAGCTCCGAGACAGATGTCTCCTACAATGAGCAGTTCTTC | CASSSETDVSYNEQFF
TRBJ2-7 | TRBD1 | few | TRBV6-1 | TGTGCCAGCACTTGGACAGGGATGAGCTACGAGCAGTACTTC | CASTWTGMSYEQYF
TRBJ1-2 | . | . | TRBV21-1 | TGTGCCAGCCGCAGGGGCATCGGCGGGGACTATGGCTACACCTTC | CASRRGIGGDYGYTF
TRBJ2-1 | . | . | TRBV11-2 | TGTGCCAGCAGCTTAGGGGGGCCTCATTACAATGAGCAGTTCTTC | CASSLGGPHYNEQFF
TRBJ2-1 | . | . | TRBV11-3 | TGTGCCAGCAGCTTAGAAGGGGCAGTGTTCGATGAGCAGTTCTTC | CASSLEGAVFDEQFF
TRBJ1-3 | TRBD1 | once | TRBV23-1 | TGCGCCAGCAGTCAAGACTCAGGGGGCGGAAACACCATATATTTT | CASSQDSGGGNTIYF
TRBJ1-1 | . | . | TRBV7-8 | TGTGCCAGCAGCTCGATTCGGGGTGTGAACACTGAAGCTTTCTTT | CASSSIRGVNTEAFF
TRBJ2-1 | . | . | TRBV4-3 | TGCGCCAGCAGCCAAGAGCGGTTCGGGAATGAGCAGTTCTTC | CASSQERFGNEQFF
TRBJ2-7 | . | . | TRBV11-2 | TGTGCCAGCAGCTCCCGCCCCTACGAGCAGTACTTC | CASSSRPYEQYF
TRBJ2-3 | TRBD1 | . | TRBV6-1 | TGTGCCAGCAGGCTACAGGGGAGCGCAGATACGCAGTATTTT | CASRLQGSADTQYF
TRBJ2-3 | . | . | TRBV6-4 | TGTGCCAGCAGTGACTCGTCAATGGGAAATACGCAGTATTTT | CASSDSSMGNTQYF
TRBJ1-2 | . | . | TRBV5-1 | TGCGCCAGCAGCTTGGTCCGGACAGCCTATGGCTACACCTTC | CASSLVRTAYGYTF
TRBJ2-7 | TRBD2 | . | TRBV5-1 | TGCGCCAGCAGCCTGACTAGCGGGAGGGAAAGCTCCTACGAGCAGTACTTC | CASSLTSGRESSYEQYF
TRBJ1-4 | . | few | TRBV7-9 | TGTGCCAGCAGCTTACCCCGGGGGGGCGGGATGGAAAAACTGTTTTTT | CASSLPRGGGMEKLFF
TRBJ2-3 | TRBD2 | once | TRBV6-5 | TGTGCCAGCTCCAACGCACTAGCGGTGCAGTATTTT | CASSNALAVQYF
TRBJ2-7 | . | . | TRBV5-1 | TGCGCCAGCAGCTTGGAGACAGGACACTACGAGCAGTACTTC | CASSLETGHYEQYF
TRBJ1-3 | . | . | TRBV7-3 | TGTGCCAGCAGCGTCGACGGACTAAGCTCTGGAAACACCATATATTTT | CASSVDGLSSGNTIYF
TRBJ2-3 | . | . | TRBV19 | TGTGCCAGTAAGGACCGATCAGGTCCCACAGATACGCAGTATTTT | CASKDRSGPTDTQYF
TRBJ1-2 | . | . | TRBV28 | TGTGCCAGCAGTTCCTCCCCCGGCGGTGGCTACACCTTC | CASSSSPGGGYTF
TRBJ1-2 | . | . | TRBV19 | TGTGCCAGTAGTATGGCAGGACCTCCCAACTATGGCTACACCTTC | CASSMAGPPNYGYTF
TRBJ2-1 | TRBD2 | . | TRBV7-6 | TGTGCCAGCAGCCAGCAGGGTGCGGGATTAAGAGCGGGAGCAAAGTATGAGCAGTTCTTC | CASSQQGAGLRAGAKYEQFF
TRBJ1-1 | TRBD1 | . | TRBV6-6 | TGTGCCAGCAGTTACGGGCAGGGGGGCACTGAAGCTTTCTTT | CASSYGQGGTEAFF
TRBJ1-6 | . | . | TRBV18 | TGTGCCAGCTCAACCACAGGACACAATTCACCCCTCCACTTT | CASSTTGHNSPLHF
TRBJ2-1 | . | . | TRBV7-6 | TGTGCCAGCAGCCTAGCTAGTGGGGAGCAGTTCTTC | CASSLASGEQFF